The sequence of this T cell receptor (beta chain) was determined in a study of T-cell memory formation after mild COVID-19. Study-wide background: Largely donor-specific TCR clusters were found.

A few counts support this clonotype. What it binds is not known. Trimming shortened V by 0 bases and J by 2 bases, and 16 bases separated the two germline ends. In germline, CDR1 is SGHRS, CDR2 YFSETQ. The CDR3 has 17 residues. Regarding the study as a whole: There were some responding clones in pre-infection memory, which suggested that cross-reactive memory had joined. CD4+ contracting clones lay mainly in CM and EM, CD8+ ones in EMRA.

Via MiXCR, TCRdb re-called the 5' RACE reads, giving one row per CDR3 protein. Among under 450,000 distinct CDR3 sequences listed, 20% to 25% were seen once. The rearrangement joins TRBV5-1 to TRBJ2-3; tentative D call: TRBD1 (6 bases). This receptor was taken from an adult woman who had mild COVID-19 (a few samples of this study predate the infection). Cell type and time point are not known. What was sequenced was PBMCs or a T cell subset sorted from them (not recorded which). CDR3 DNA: TGCGCCAGCAGCTTGGGCCACCGGGACATTGTCACAGATACGCAGTATTTT. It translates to CASSLGHRDIVTDTQYF.